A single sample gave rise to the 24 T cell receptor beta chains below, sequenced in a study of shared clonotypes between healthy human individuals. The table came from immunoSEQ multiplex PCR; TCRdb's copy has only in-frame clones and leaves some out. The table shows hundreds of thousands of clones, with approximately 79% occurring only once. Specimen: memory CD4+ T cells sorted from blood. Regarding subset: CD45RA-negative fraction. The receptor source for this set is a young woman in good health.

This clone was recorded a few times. CDR3 nucleotide sequence: TGTGCCAGCAGCTTATTAGAGGGGACAACAAGCACAGATACGCAGTATTTT. It specifies CASSLLEGTTSTDTQYF. This chain connects TRBV11-2 to TRBJ2-3, with D possibly being TRBD1 (6 bases). V lost 2 bases and J lost 0, with 15 bases in between. CDR1 and CDR2 (germline): SGHAT, FQNNGV. The CDR3 totals 17 residues.

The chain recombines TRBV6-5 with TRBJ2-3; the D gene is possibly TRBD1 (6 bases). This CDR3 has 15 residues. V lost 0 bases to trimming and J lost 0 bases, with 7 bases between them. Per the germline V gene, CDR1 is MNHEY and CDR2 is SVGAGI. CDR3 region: CASSYSGQSTDTQYF. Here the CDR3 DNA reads TGTGCCAGCAGTTACTCGGGACAAAGCACAGATACGCAGTATTTT.

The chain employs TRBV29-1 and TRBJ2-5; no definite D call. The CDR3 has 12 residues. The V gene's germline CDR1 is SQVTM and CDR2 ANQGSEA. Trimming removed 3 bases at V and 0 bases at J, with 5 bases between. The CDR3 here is CSVDTDQETQYF. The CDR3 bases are TGCAGCGTTGATACGGACCAAGAGACCCAGTACTTC.

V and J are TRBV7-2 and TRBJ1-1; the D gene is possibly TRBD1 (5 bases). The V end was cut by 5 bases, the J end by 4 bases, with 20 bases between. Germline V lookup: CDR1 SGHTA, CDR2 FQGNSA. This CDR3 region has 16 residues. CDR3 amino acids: CASSQQHSIGGTEAFF. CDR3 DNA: TGTGCCAGCAGCCAACAACATTCGATCGGGGGCACTGAAGCTTTCTTT.

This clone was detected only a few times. CDR3 amino acids: CASSLAGHATEAFF. CDR3 bases: TGTGCCAGCAGCTTAGCAGGCCACGCCACTGAAGCTTTCTTT. The V and J genes are TRBV7-9 and TRBJ1-1; D remains ambiguous. V was cut by 0 bases and J by 4 bases, with 9 bases left in between. The CDR3 has 14 amino acids. Germline CDR1 and CDR2: SEHNR and FQNEAQ (reference sequence).

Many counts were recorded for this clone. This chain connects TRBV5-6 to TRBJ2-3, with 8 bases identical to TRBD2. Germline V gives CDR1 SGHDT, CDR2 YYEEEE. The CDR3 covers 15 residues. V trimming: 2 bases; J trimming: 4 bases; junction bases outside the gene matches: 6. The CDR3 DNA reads TGTGCCAGCAGCTTACTAGCGGTTCATGCAGATACGCAGTATTTT. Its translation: CASSLLAVHADTQYF.

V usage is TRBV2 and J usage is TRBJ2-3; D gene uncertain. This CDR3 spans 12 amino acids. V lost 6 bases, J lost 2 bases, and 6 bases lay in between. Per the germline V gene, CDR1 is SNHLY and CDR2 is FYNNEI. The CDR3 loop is CASRVNTDTQYF. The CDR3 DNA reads TGTGCCAGCAGAGTCAACACAGATACGCAGTATTTT.

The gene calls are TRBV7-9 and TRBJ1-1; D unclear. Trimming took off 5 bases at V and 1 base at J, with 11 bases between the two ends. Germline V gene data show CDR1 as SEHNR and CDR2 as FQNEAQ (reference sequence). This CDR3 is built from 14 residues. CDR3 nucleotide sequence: TGTGCCAGCAGCCCGGGGTTCGGGAACACTGAAGCTTTCTTT. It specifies CASSPGFGNTEAFF.

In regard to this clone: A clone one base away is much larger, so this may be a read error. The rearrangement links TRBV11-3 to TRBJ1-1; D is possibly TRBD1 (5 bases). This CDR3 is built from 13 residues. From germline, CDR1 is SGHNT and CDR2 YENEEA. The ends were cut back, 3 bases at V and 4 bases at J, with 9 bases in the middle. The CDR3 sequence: CASSLGEGTEAFF. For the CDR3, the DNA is TGTGCCAGCAGCTTGGGGGAGGGCACTGAAGCTTTCTTT.

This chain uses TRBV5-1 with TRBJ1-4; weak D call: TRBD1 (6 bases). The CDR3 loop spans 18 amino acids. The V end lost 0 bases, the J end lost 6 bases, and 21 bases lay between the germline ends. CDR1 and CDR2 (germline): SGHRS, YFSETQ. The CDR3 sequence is CASSLGLAERGIHEKLFF. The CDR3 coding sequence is TGCGCCAGCAGCTTGGGCCTCGCCGAAAGGGGGATACATGAAAAACTGTTTTTT. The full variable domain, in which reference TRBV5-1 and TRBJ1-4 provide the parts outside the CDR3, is KAGVTQTPRYLIKTRGQQVTLSCSPISGHRSVSWYQQTPGQGLQFLFEYFSETQRNKGNFPGRFSGRQFSNSRSEMNVSTLELGDSALYLCASSLGLAERGIHEKLFFGSGTQLSVL.

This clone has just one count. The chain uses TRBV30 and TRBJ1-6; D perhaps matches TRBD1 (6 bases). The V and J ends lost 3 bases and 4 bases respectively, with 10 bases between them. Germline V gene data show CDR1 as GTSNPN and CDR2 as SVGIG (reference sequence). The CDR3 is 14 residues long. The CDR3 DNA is TGTGCCTGGAGCATGACAGGATATAATTCACCCCTCCACTTT. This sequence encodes CAWSMTGYNSPLHF. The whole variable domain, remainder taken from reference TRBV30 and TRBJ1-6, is SQTIHQWPATLVQPVGSPLSLECTVEGTSNPNLYWYRQAAGRGLQLLFYSVGIGQISSEVPQNLSASRPQDRQFILSSKKLLLSDSGFYLCAWSMTGYNSPLHFGNGTRLTVT.

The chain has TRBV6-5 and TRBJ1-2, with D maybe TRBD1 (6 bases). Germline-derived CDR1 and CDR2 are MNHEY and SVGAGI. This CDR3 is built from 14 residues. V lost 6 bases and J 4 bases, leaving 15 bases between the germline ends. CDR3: CASSPQTGRYGYTF. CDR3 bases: TGTGCCAGCAGCCCACAAACAGGGCGCTATGGCTACACCTTC.

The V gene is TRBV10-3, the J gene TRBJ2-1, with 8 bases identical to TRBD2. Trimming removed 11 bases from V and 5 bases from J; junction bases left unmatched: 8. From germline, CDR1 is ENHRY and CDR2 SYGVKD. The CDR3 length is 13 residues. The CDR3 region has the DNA TGTGCCTCGGGCGGGAGGACCAACAATGAGCAGTTCTTC. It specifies CASGGRTNNEQFF.

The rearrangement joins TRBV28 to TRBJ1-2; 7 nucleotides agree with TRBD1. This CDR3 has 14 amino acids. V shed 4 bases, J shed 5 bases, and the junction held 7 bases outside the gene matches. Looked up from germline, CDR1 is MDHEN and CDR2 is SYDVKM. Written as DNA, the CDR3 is TGTGCCAGCAGTTCCCCGGGACAGCAATATGGCTACACCTTC. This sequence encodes CASSSPGQQYGYTF.

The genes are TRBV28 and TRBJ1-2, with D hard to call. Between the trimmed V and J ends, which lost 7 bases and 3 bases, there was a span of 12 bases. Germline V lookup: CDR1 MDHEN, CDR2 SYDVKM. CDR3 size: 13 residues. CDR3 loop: CASKQQGDYGYTF. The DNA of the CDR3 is TGTGCCAGCAAACAGCAAGGCGACTATGGCTACACCTTC.

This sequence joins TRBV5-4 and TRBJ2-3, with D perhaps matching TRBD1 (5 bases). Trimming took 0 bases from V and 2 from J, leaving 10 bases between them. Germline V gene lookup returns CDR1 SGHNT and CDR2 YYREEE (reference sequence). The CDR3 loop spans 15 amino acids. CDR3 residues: CASSLVQGSTDTQYF. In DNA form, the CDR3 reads TGTGCCAGCAGCTTGGTGCAGGGATCCACAGATACGCAGTATTTT. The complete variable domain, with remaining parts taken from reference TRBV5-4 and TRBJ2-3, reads ETGVTQSPTHLIKTRGQQVTLRCSSQSGHNTVSWYQQALGQGPQFIFQYYREEENGRGNFPPRFSGLQFPNYSSELNVNALELDDSALYLCASSLVQGSTDTQYFGPGTRLTVL.

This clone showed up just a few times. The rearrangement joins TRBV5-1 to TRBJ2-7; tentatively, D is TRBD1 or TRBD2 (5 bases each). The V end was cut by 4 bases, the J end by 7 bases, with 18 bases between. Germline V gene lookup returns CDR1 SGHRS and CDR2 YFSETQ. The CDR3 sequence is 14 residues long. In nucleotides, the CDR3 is TGCGCCAGCAGCCCCGGGACCTTGGGAGAAGAGCAGTACTTC. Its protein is CASSPGTLGEEQYF. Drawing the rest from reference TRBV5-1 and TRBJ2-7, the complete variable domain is KAGVTQTPRYLIKTRGQQVTLSCSPISGHRSVSWYQQTPGQGLQFLFEYFSETQRNKGNFPGRFSGRQFSNSRSEMNVSTLELGDSALYLCASSPGTLGEEQYFGPGTRLTVT.

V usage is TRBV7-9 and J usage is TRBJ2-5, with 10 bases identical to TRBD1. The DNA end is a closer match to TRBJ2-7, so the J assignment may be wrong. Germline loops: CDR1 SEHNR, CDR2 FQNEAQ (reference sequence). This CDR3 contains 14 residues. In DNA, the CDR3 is TGTGCCAGCAGCTCGGGACAGGGGCCCTACGAGCAGTACTTC. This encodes CASSSGQGPYEQYF.

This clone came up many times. The CDR3 DNA is TGTGCCAGCAGCTCCTCGGTGGTAGCGGGAGGCTCCGGGGAGCTGTTTTTT. Its translation is CASSSSVVAGGSGELFF. The V call is TRBV7-8, the J call TRBJ2-2, with 10 positions matching TRBD2. Trimming took 4 bases from V and 6 from J; bases not matched to a gene: 11. Germline lookup yields CDR1 SGHVS and CDR2 FQNEAQ. This CDR3 is 17 amino acids long.

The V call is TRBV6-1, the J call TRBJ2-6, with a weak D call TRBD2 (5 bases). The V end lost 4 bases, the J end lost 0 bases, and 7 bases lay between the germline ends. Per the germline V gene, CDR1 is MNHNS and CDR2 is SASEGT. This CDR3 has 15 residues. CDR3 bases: TGTGCCAGCAGTGGAGGGAGCTCTGGGGCCAACGTCCTGACTTTC. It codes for CASSGGSSGANVLTF.

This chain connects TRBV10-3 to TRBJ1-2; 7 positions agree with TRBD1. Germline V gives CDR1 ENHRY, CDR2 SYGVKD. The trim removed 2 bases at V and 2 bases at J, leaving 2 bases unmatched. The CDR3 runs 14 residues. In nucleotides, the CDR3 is TGTGCCATCAGTGAGGGGGGACAGAACTATGGCTACACCTTC. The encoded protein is CAISEGGQNYGYTF.

Written as DNA, the CDR3 is TGCAGCGCCCGCGGGGTCGGGGGCCTGAGCTCCTACAATGAGCAGTTCTTC. This codes for CSARGVGGLSSYNEQFF. The chain links TRBV29-1 to TRBJ2-1; D tentatively reads TRBD1 or TRBD2 (6 bases each). Germline CDR1 is SQVTM and CDR2 is ANQGSEA. The CDR3 is made up of 17 amino acids. Trimming took off 7 bases at V and 0 bases at J, with 22 bases between the two ends.

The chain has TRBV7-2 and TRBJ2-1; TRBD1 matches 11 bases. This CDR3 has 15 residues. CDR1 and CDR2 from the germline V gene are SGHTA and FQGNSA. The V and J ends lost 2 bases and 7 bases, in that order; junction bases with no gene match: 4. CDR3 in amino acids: CASSLFGQGANEQFF. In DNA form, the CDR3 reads TGTGCCAGCAGCTTATTTGGACAGGGGGCGAATGAGCAGTTCTTC.

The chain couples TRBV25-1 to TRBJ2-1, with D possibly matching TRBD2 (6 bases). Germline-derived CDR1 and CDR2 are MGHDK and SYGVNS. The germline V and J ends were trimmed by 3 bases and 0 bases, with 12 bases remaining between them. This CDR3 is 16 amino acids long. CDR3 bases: TGTGCCAGCAGTGAGGACTACCACGTCTCCTACAATGAGCAGTTCTTC. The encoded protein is CASSEDYHVSYNEQFF.